This T cell receptor (beta chain) was retrieved from a study of OX40 agonist ivuxolimab in advanced cancers. Study overall: Cohort: approximately 83% men, mean age approximately 60, aged about 20 to 90. Study findings and constraints: By week 6 at 0.1 to 3.0 mg/kg, blood CD4+ and CD8+ T cells had expanded clonally.

The junction had 5 bases not matched to a gene; V was cut back by 2 bases and J by 0 bases. The CDR3 extends over 16 amino acids. Per germline, CDR1 SGHTA and CDR2 FQGNSA. Profiled with immunoSEQ multiplex PCR; TCRdb holds only in-frame clones, not every one. The data hold some 96,000 clones, with about four fifths observed a single time. As concerns this clone: The antigen is undetermined.

The material sequenced was CD4+ or CD8+ T cells sorted from blood, taken in a trial of the OX40 agonist ivuxolimab. This clonotype was obtained from an adult with an advanced solid tumor such as melanoma, head and neck, liver or kidney cancer. The chain is built from TRBV7-2 and TRBJ2-7; 9 positions match TRBD1. This chain's CDR3 is CASSLITTGGSYEQYF. For the CDR3, the DNA is TGTGCCAGCAGCTTAATTACGACAGGGGGCTCCTACGAGCAGTACTTC.